A single T cell receptor beta chain is shown here with its context. Its antigen is unidentified. Only in-frame clones appear in the TCRdb table, and some are missing; sequencing was by immunoSEQ multiplex PCR. This table has around 150,000 clones, 96% appearing once. V lost 4 bases to trimming and J lost 5 bases; unmatched junction nucleotides: 13. Germline V gene lookup returns CDR1 SEHNR and CDR2 FQNEAQ (reference sequence). This CDR3 has 17 amino acids. The data derive from a study of cytomegalovirus exposure and HLA in healthy donors. Study observations and caveats: Cytomegalovirus status was reportedly diagnosed by the classifier with high sensitivity and specificity.

This TCR was recovered from a woman between 18 and 30 years old in good health and CMV-seronegative. Specimen: PBMCs. The chain couples TRBV7-9 to TRBJ2-1, with TRBD1 matching 8 bases. The CDR3 region is CASSSDYGQGRNNEQFF. The CDR3 coding sequence is TGTGCCAGCAGCTCCGATTACGGACAGGGAAGGAACAATGAGCAGTTCTTC. The full variable domain, rest sourced from reference TRBV7-9 and TRBJ2-1, is DTGVSQNPRHKITKRGQNVTFRCDPISEHNRLYWYRQTLGQGPEFLTYFQNEAQLEKSRLLSDRFSAERPKGSFSTLEIQRTEQGDSAMYLCASSSDYGQGRNNEQFFGPGTRLTVL.